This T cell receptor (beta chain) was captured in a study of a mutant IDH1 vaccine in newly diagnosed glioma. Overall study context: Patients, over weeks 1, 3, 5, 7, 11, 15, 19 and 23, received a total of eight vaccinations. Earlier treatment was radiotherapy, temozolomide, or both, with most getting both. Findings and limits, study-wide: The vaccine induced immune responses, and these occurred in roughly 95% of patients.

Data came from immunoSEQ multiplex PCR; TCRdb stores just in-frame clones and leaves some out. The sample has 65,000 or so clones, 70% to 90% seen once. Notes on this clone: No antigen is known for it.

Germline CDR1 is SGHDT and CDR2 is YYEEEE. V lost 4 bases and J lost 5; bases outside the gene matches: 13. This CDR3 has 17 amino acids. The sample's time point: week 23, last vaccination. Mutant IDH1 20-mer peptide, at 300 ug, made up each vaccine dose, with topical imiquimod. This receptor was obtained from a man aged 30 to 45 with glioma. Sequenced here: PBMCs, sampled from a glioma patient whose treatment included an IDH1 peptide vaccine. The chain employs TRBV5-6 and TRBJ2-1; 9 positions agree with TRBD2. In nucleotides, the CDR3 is TGTGCCAGCAGCCCCAGGGGACAAGCGGGGGGCGACAATGAGCAGTTCTTC. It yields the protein CASSPRGQAGGDNEQFF.